This TCR beta chain was identified during a study of cytomegalovirus exposure and HLA in healthy donors. Healthy bone marrow donors made up the donor group. This clone has only one observation. The target antigen is unknown. PCR employed 60 Vbeta and 13 Jbeta primers. The protocol was immunoSEQ multiplex PCR, while the TCRdb copy is restricted to in-frame clones and leaves out a portion. Of about 150,000 clones listed, over 70% were seen once; the top ten hold around 13%. General study points: Cytomegalovirus association was listed for about 160 TCR beta chains.

V shed 3 bases and J shed 0 bases, with 9 bases lying between them. The CDR3 is 15 amino acids. Looked up from germline, CDR1 is SNHLY and CDR2 is FYNNEI. The specimen sequenced was PBMCs. The V and J genes are TRBV2 and TRBJ2-1; tentative D call: TRBD2 (6 bases). This TCR came from a man aged 25-40 years in good health and CMV-seropositive. The CDR3 nucleotides read TGTGCCAGCAGTGAGGGACTCCGCTCCTACAATGAGCAGTTCTTC. Its translation: CASSEGLRSYNEQFF.